These 13 T cell receptor beta chains share one sample of origin, sequenced in a study of blood T cell repertoires in COVID-19. Sequencing was performed with immunoSEQ multiplex PCR; in TCRdb, only in-frame clones are kept and a portion is missing. This table has roughly 280,000 clones, 91% appearing once. The sample was PBMCs or T cells enriched from blood (not recorded which). These receptors all come from a man aged 35 to 55 who had been exposed to COVID-19.

The V and J genes are TRBV4-3 and TRBJ1-2; 7 positions agree with TRBD1. CDR1 LGHNA and CDR2 YSLEER come from the germline V gene. This CDR3 region has 15 residues. Losses at the gene ends were 3 bases for V and 4 bases for J; bases not matched to a gene: 8. Here the CDR3 DNA reads TGCGCCAGCAGCCATAGTGGACAGGCGCGCTATGGCTACACCTTC. The encoded protein is CASSHSGQARYGYTF.

The CDR3 nucleotides read TGTGCCAGCAGCCTGGGACAGGGGGCCGGGGAGCTGTTTTTT. This encodes CASSLGQGAGELFF. This chain joins TRBV28 and TRBJ2-2; 11 nucleotides match TRBD1. The CDR3 spans 14 residues. V shed 6 bases, J shed 6 bases, and the junction held 3 bases outside the gene matches. The germline CDR1 and CDR2 sequences are MDHEN and SYDVKM.

The rearrangement uses TRBV28 and TRBJ2-1; the match to TRBD2 covers 8 bases. The CDR3 totals 14 residues. The trim removed 3 bases at V and 5 bases at J, leaving 3 bases unmatched. Germline V lookup: CDR1 MDHEN, CDR2 SYDVKM. This CDR3 is CASSFTSGNNEQFF. The CDR3 nucleotides are TGTGCCAGCAGTTTTACTAGCGGAAACAATGAGCAGTTCTTC.

The chain carries TRBV5-4 and TRBJ1-1; D perhaps matches TRBD1 (5 bases). CDR1 is SGHNT, CDR2 YYREEE, per germline (reference sequence). The CDR3 runs 15 residues. V shed 1 base and J shed 3 bases, with 13 bases lying between them. In DNA form, the CDR3 reads TGTGCCAGCAGCTTGAAGGCCGGGGGTGACACTGAAGCTTTCTTT. It is translated as CASSLKAGGDTEAFF.

The chain recombines TRBV25-1 with TRBJ1-2; 9 nucleotides line up with TRBD1. The length of the CDR3 is 12 residues. Germline V gene data show CDR1 as MGHDK and CDR2 as SYGVNS. Germline trimming cut 6 bases from V and 6 bases from J; bases unmatched to any gene: 2. The CDR3 DNA sequence: TGTGCCAGCAGCCGGGACAGGGATGGCTACACCTTC. It is translated as CASSRDRDGYTF.

This rearrangement joins TRBV3-1 (or the pseudogene TRBV3-2) to TRBJ1-1; TRBD1 might be the D (5 bases). Germline assignment: CDR1 LGHDT and CDR2 YNNKEL (reference sequence). Trimming pared 2 bases from V and 4 bases from J, leaving 14 bases between. There are 15 residues in the CDR3. The CDR3 is CASSQRRAGGTEAFF. The CDR3 DNA reads TGTGCCAGCAGCCAAAGGAGGGCGGGGGGCACTGAAGCTTTCTTT.

This rearrangement joins TRBV28 to TRBJ2-7; possible D gene TRBD1, 6 bases. The CDR3 loop spans 13 amino acids. V was clipped by 10 bases and J by 1 base, with 14 bases between them. Germline V CDR1 and CDR2: MDHEN, SYDVKM. The CDR3 loop is CATLNRASYEQYF. The CDR3 DNA is TGTGCCACCTTGAACAGGGCTTCCTACGAGCAGTACTTC.

This clone was seen only once. This chain joins TRBV10-3 and TRBJ1-2; 9 nucleotides line up with TRBD1. The length of the CDR3 is 12 residues. In germline, CDR1 is ENHRY, CDR2 SYGVKD. With 7 bases clipped from V and 8 bases from J, the junction kept 5 bases outside the gene matches. The DNA of the CDR3 is TGTGCCATCACACAGGGGGCTGGCGGCTACACCTTC. Amino acids: CAITQGAGGYTF.

This chain links TRBV9 with TRBJ2-1, with TRBD2 matching 7 bases. This CDR3 contains 15 residues. Germline values: CDR1 SGDLS, CDR2 YYNGEE. With 3 bases clipped from V and 9 bases from J, the junction kept 12 bases outside the gene matches. The CDR3 DNA follows: TGTGCCAGCAGCGGGGGGGGAGACCTCCTTGGTGAGCAGTTCTTC. Translation: CASSGGGDLLGEQFF.

This clone was observed once. The rearrangement links TRBV10-2 to TRBJ2-2; weak D call: TRBD1 (5 bases). Germline loops: CDR1 WSHSY, CDR2 SAAADI. The V end was cut by 3 bases, the J end by 5 bases, with 10 bases between. CDR3 length: 14 residues. The CDR3 protein is CASSDPGRTGELFF. For the CDR3, the DNA is TGCGCCAGCAGTGACCCAGGGCGGACCGGGGAGCTGTTTTTT.

This clone was recorded only once. The rearrangement joins TRBV30 to TRBJ1-4; 7 bases match TRBD1. Unmatched junction bases numbered 8, after V lost 1 base and J lost 0 bases. Per germline, CDR1 GTSNPN and CDR2 SVGIG (reference sequence). The CDR3 spans 17 residues. CDR3 residues: CAWSGGTVIATNEKLFF. Written as DNA, the CDR3 is TGTGCCTGGAGTGGTGGGACAGTAATCGCAACTAATGAAAAACTGTTTTTT.

The chain combines TRBV24-1 with TRBJ2-1; TRBD1 matches 8 bases. V shed 9 bases and J 13 bases; nucleotides not matched to a gene: 7. The CDR3 is 11 amino acids. In germline, CDR1 is KGHDR, CDR2 SFDVKD. The DNA of the CDR3 is TGTGCCACCGCGGACAGGGCTAGTCAGTTCTTC. Its translation: CATADRASQFF.

This rearrangement joins TRBV27 to TRBJ1-5; 8 bases are shared with TRBD1. Per germline, CDR1 MNHEY and CDR2 SMNVEV (reference sequence). V dropped 4 bases and J dropped 3; count of bases not matched to a gene: 2. This CDR3 region has 14 residues. CDR3 in amino acids: CASSSGQVNQPQHF. CDR3 coding DNA: TGTGCCAGCAGTTCGGGACAGGTCAATCAGCCCCAGCATTTT.